Below, 14 T cell receptor beta chains from the same sample are listed, as sequenced in a study of blood T cell repertoires in COVID-19. Clones were read by immunoSEQ multiplex PCR, and TCRdb kept only the in-frame ones, dropping some. The sample holds about 180,000 clones, about 91% seen once. The specimen sequenced was PBMCs or T cells enriched from blood (not recorded which). The receptors come from a woman between 40 and 50 years old with acute COVID-19.

The chain has TRBV7-6 and TRBJ2-3, with TRBD2 matching over 7 bases. V shed 5 bases and J 7 bases; nucleotides not matched to a gene: 27. The CDR3 extends over 20 amino acids. CDR1 is SGHVS and CDR2 is FNYEAQ in the germline V gene. CDR3 region: CASSPDEGRWTRDSFHTQYF. For the CDR3, the DNA is TGTGCCAGCAGCCCTGACGAGGGACGGTGGACTAGAGACTCGTTTCATACGCAGTATTTT.

The V and J genes are TRBV19 and TRBJ1-1; perhaps TRBD1 as D (6 bases). In germline, CDR1 is LNHDA, CDR2 SQIVND (reference sequence). V lost 5 bases and J 7 bases, leaving 14 bases between the germline ends. CDR3 size: 13 residues. CDR3 sequence (DNA): TGTGCCAGTAGTTTGGGACAAGGGGATGAAGCTTTCTTT. Encoded protein: CASSLGQGDEAFF. The full variable domain, its missing parts supplied by reference TRBV19 and TRBJ1-1, is DGGITQSPKYLFRKEGQNVTLSCEQNLNHDAMYWYRQDPGQGLRLIYYSQIVNDFQKGDIAEGYSVSREKKESFPLTVTSAQKNPTAFYLCASSLGQGDEAFFGQGTRLTVV.

This clone came up a few times. The chain links TRBV7-2 to TRBJ2-5, with 10 bases identical to TRBD1. The CDR3 sequence is 13 residues long. V shed 6 bases and J 4 bases; nucleotides not matched to a gene: 2. In germline, CDR1 is SGHTA, CDR2 FQGNSA. CDR3 coding DNA: TGTGCCAGCAGTCGGACAGGGGGAGAGACCCAGTACTTC. Translated: CASSRTGGETQYF.

The chain uses TRBV27 and TRBJ2-1, with 7 bases that match TRBD1. The junction had 7 bases not matched to a gene; V was cut back by 7 bases and J by 4 bases. The CDR3 totals 14 residues. Per the germline V gene, CDR1 is MNHEY and CDR2 is SMNVEV (reference sequence). CDR3 loop: CASNEGTEYNEQFF. The CDR3 coding sequence is TGTGCCAGCAATGAGGGGACAGAATACAATGAGCAGTTCTTC.

This rearrangement joins TRBV25-1 to TRBJ2-1; tentatively, D is TRBD1 (6 bases). The germline V and J ends were trimmed by 2 bases and 5 bases, with 13 bases remaining between them. The CDR3 runs 15 residues. Germline-derived CDR1 and CDR2 are MGHDK and SYGVNS. The CDR3 loop is CASSESVWTDNEQFF. The DNA of the CDR3 is TGTGCCAGCAGTGAAAGTGTATGGACAGACAATGAGCAGTTCTTC. The full variable domain, its missing parts supplied by reference TRBV25-1 and TRBJ2-1, is EADIYQTPRYLVIGTGKKITLECSQTMGHDKMYWYQQDPGMELHLIHYSYGVNSTEKGDLSSESTVSRIRTEHFPLTLESARPSHTSQYLCASSESVWTDNEQFFGPGTRLTVL.

The gene calls are TRBV19 and TRBJ1-3, with TRBD1 as a possible D gene (5 bases). The CDR3 has 16 residues. The V gene lost 5 bases and the J gene lost 0 bases, with 14 bases spanning the gap. From germline, CDR1 is LNHDA and CDR2 SQIVND (reference sequence). In DNA form, the CDR3 reads TGTGCCAGTAGTGTGGGACTTTTCGGCTCTGGAAACACCATATATTTT. Encoded protein: CASSVGLFGSGNTIYF.

The chain is built from TRBV19 and TRBJ2-1; the D gene is possibly TRBD2 (6 bases). Germline V gives CDR1 LNHDA, CDR2 SQIVND (reference sequence). This CDR3 has 16 residues. Trimming removed 3 bases from V and 4 bases from J, with 16 bases in between. CDR3 sequence (DNA): TGTGCCAGTAGTATTTTTCCAGGACTATATTACAATGAGCAGTTCTTC. Translating gives CASSIFPGLYYNEQFF.

V usage is TRBV7-8 and J usage is TRBJ2-3, with 7 bases that match TRBD2. The germline V gene has CDR1 SGHVS and CDR2 FQNEAQ. Losses at the gene ends were 1 base for V and 2 bases for J; bases not matched to a gene: 6. This CDR3 has 16 amino acids. DNA of the CDR3: TGTGCCAGCAGCTTAGTTTCGGGACTACACACAGATACGCAGTATTTT. Its translation: CASSLVSGLHTDTQYF.

This chain connects TRBV19 to TRBJ2-1; 8 bases agree with TRBD1. The germline V gene has CDR1 LNHDA and CDR2 SQIVND (reference sequence). This CDR3 contains 19 residues. Unmatched junction bases numbered 22, after V lost 5 bases and J lost 7 bases. CDR3 sequence (DNA): TGTGCCAGTAGTGCCTCGCCCCCGGAGGAGGTTACAGGGGGGAATGAGCAGTTCTTC. Translated, it gives CASSASPPEEVTGGNEQFF.

CDR3 sequence: CASRLDWSSYEQYF. For the CDR3, the DNA is TGTGCCAGCAGGTTAGACTGGAGCTCCTACGAGCAGTACTTC. The J gene is TRBJ2-7, the V gene TRBV27; D remains unclear. The length of the CDR3 is 14 residues. Germline lookup yields CDR1 MNHEY and CDR2 SMNVEV (reference sequence). Trimming removed 6 bases at V and 0 bases at J, with 12 bases between.

This clone was recorded once. The chain couples TRBV3-1 (or the pseudogene TRBV3-2) to TRBJ2-1; D may be TRBD2 (6 bases). Trimming removed 3 bases at V and 10 bases at J, with 22 bases between. This CDR3 has 16 residues. Germline loops: CDR1 LGHDT, CDR2 YNNKEL (reference sequence). CDR3 amino acids: CASSQTGTGLQEEQFF. The CDR3 region has the DNA TGTGCCAGCAGCCAGACCGGGACTGGGCTTCAGGAGGAGCAGTTCTTC.

The chain has TRBV6-5 and TRBJ1-2; D call uncertain. The CDR3 runs to 14 residues. CDR1 and CDR2 (germline): MNHEY, SVGAGI. V was shortened by 5 bases and J by 3 bases, with 13 bases between the two germline ends. CDR3 residues: CASSPAQTHYGYTF. DNA for the CDR3: TGTGCCAGCAGTCCGGCACAGACACACTATGGCTACACCTTC.

The rearrangement links TRBV15 to TRBJ2-4, with a weak D call TRBD2 (6 bases). The CDR3 runs to 16 residues. From germline, CDR1 is LNHNV and CDR2 YYDKDF (reference sequence). Trimming pared 0 bases from V and 4 bases from J, leaving 13 bases between. The CDR3 nucleotides are TGTGCCACCAGCAGAGATTTTCGGGACTTTAAAAACATTCAGTACTTC. It codes for CATSRDFRDFKNIQYF.

The chain carries TRBV10-3 and TRBJ2-1; D is possibly TRBD2 (6 bases). The germline V gene encodes CDR1 ENHRY and CDR2 SYGVKD. The CDR3 loop spans 13 amino acids. Trimming took off 7 bases at V and 0 bases at J, with 7 bases between the two ends. CDR3 amino acids: CAIMRGSYNEQFF. CDR3 nucleotides: TGTGCCATCATGCGGGGCTCCTACAATGAGCAGTTCTTC.